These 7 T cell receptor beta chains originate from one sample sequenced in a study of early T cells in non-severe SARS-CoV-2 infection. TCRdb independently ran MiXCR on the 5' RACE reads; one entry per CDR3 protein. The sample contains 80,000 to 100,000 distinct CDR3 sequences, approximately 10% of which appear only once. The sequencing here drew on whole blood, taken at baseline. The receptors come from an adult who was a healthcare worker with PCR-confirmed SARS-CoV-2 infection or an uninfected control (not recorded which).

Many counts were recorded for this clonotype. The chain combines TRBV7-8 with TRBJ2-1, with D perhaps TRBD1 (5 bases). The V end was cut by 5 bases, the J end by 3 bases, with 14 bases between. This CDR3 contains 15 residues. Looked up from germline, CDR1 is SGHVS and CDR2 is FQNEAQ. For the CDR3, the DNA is TGTGCCAGCAGCCCTGAGGAAGGGGTCTACAATGAGCAGTTCTTC. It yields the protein CASSPEEGVYNEQFF. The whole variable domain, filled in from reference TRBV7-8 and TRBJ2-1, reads GAGVSQSPRYKVAKRGQDVALRCDPISGHVSLFWYQQALGQGPEFLTYFQNEAQLDKSGLPSDRFFAERPEGSVSTLKIQRTQQEDSAVYLCASSPEEGVYNEQFFGPGTRLTVL.

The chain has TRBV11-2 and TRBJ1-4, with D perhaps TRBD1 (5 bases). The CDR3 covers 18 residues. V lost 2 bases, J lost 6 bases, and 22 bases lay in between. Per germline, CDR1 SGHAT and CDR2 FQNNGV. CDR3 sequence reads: CASSLLFPIREVDEKLFF. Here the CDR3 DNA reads TGTGCCAGCAGCTTACTTTTTCCTATCAGGGAGGTGGATGAAAAACTGTTTTTT.

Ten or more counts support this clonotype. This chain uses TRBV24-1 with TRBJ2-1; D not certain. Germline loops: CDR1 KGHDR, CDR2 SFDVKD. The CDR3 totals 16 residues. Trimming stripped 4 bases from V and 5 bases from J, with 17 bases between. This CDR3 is CATSDSGKSPNNEQFF. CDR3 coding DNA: TGTGCCACCAGTGACTCAGGTAAATCTCCAAACAATGAGCAGTTCTTC.

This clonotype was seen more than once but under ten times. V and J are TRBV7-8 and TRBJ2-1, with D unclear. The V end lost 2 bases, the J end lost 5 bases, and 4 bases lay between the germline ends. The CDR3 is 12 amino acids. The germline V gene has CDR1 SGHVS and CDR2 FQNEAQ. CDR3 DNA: TGTGCCAGCAGCTTAACCAACAATGAGCAGTTCTTC. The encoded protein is CASSLTNNEQFF.

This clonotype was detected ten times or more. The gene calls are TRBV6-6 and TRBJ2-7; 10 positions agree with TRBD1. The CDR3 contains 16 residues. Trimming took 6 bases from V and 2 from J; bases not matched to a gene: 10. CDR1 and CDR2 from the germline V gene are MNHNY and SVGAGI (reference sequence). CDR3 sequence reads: CASSKPGQGPAYEQYF. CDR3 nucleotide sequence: TGTGCCAGCAGCAAACCGGGACAGGGGCCCGCCTACGAGCAGTACTTC.

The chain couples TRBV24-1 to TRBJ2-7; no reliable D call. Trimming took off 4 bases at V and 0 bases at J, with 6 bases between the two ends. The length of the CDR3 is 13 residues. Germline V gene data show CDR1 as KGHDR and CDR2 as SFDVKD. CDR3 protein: CATSERASYEQYF. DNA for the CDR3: TGTGCCACCAGTGAAAGAGCCTCCTACGAGCAGTACTTC.

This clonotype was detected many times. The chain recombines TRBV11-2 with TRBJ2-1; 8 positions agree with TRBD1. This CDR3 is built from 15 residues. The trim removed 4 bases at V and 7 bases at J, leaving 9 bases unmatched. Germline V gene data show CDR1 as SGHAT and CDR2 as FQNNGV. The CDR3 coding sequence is TGTGCCAGCAGCTCACTCCGGGACAGGCGTAATGAGCAGTTCTTC. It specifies CASSSLRDRRNEQFF.